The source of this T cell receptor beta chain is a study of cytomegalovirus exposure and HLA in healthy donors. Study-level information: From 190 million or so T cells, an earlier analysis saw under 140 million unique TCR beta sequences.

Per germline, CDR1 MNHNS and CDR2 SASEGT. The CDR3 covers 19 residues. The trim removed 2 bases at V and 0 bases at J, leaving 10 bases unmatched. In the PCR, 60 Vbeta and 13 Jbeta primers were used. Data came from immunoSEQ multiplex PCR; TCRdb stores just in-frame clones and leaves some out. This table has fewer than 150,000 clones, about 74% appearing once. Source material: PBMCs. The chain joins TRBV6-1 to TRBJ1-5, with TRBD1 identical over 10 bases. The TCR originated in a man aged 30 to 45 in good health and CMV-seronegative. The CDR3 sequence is CASSELGQGTYYSNQPQHF. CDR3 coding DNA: TGTGCCAGCAGTGAACTGGGACAGGGGACTTACTATAGCAATCAGCCCCAGCATTTT.